Below, 12 T cell receptor beta chains from the same sample are listed, as sequenced in a study of patients and donors after allogeneic stem cell transplantation. TCRdb re-called the RT-PCR reads with MiXCR, one entry per CDR3 protein. The table includes 100,000 to 120,000 distinct CDR3 sequences, approximately 35% detected once. Sample: blood, either unsorted or a sorted T cell fraction (not recorded which). The receptors here all came from a human donor who was either an allogeneic HSCT recipient or a stem cell or donor lymphocyte infusion donor (not recorded which). It is not recorded whose cells these are; they may come from a transplant donor.

There are a few counts of this clonotype. The chain is built from TRBV5-1 and TRBJ1-1; the match to TRBD1 covers 7 bases. The V gene's germline CDR1 is SGHRS and CDR2 YFSETQ. The CDR3 has 14 amino acids. The V segment lost 4 bases and the J segment 1 base; nucleotides outside the gene matches: 4. Here the CDR3 DNA reads TGCGCCAGCAGCATCGGGACAGCGAACACTGAAGCTTTCTTT. It codes for CASSIGTANTEAFF.

The J gene is TRBJ2-1, the V gene TRBV4-1; D gene uncertain. The CDR3 has 14 amino acids. In germline, CDR1 is MGHRA, CDR2 YSYEKL. Trimming removed 0 bases from V and 2 bases from J, with 5 bases in between. DNA for the CDR3: TGCGCCAGCAGCCAAGACCCAGCCTACAATGAGCAGTTCTTC. This sequence encodes CASSQDPAYNEQFF.

The chain joins TRBV20-1 to TRBJ2-1; no firm D call. This CDR3 region has 12 residues. Looked up from germline, CDR1 is DFQATT and CDR2 is SNEGSKA (reference sequence). Trimming removed 6 bases from V and 7 bases from J, with 13 bases in between. Here the CDR3 reads CSARLGANEQFF. CDR3 bases: TGCAGTGCCCGATTAGGAGCGAATGAGCAGTTCTTC.

The J gene is TRBJ2-5, the V gene TRBV12-3 or TRBV12-4; D is uncertain. Trimming took off 6 bases at V and 5 bases at J, with 10 bases between the two ends. The CDR3 contains 12 residues. This CDR3 is CASSFDIETQYF. Here the CDR3 DNA reads TGTGCCAGCAGCTTTGATATTGAGACCCAGTACTTC.

This clonotype was detected only once. The rearrangement joins TRBV11-2 to TRBJ2-5; TRBD2 aligns across 9 bases. Looked up from germline, CDR1 is SGHAT and CDR2 is FQNNGV. CDR3 size: 15 residues. J gave up 4 bases and V 5 bases, and 8 bases lay outside the gene matches. CDR3 DNA: TGTGCCAGCAGCCCCACCCTAGCGGGAAGAGAGACCCAGTACTTC. Its protein is CASSPTLAGRETQYF.

The CDR3 loop reads CASSVGVAGGRETQYF. DNA of the CDR3: TGTGCCAGCAGCGTAGGTGTAGCGGGAGGGCGGGAGACCCAGTACTTC. This chain uses TRBV9 with TRBJ2-5; 11 bases are shared with TRBD2. The CDR3 spans 16 residues. CDR1 is SGDLS, CDR2 YYNGEE, per germline. V shed 0 bases, J shed 5 bases, and the junction held 6 bases outside the gene matches.

This clonotype was seen a few times. This rearrangement joins TRBV20-1 to TRBJ1-5; D not certain. CDR3 length: 13 amino acids. Trimming shortened V by 5 bases and J by 0 bases, and 8 bases separated the two germline ends. Germline CDR1 and CDR2: DFQATT and SNEGSKA (reference sequence). CDR3 residues: CSALGYSNQPQHF. In DNA form, the CDR3 reads TGCAGTGCTCTGGGTTATAGCAATCAGCCCCAGCATTTT.

The rearrangement links TRBV12-3 or TRBV12-4 to TRBJ2-1; D may be TRBD1 or TRBD2 (5 bases each). The V and J ends lost 1 base and 6 bases respectively, with 13 bases between them. This CDR3 region has 15 residues. CDR3 sequence: CASSLVGTLPNEQFF. The CDR3 bases are TGTGCCAGCAGTTTAGTCGGGACCCTCCCCAATGAGCAGTTCTTC.

The V gene is TRBV6-5, the J gene TRBJ1-1; the D is unclear. Germline-derived CDR1 and CDR2 are MNHEY and SVGAGI. V was trimmed by 0 bases and J by 2 bases, leaving 10 bases between them. The CDR3 length is 15 residues. The CDR3 loop reads CASSYSTALNTEAFF. CDR3 coding DNA: TGTGCCAGCAGTTACTCGACGGCCTTAAACACTGAAGCTTTCTTT.

The chain couples TRBV4-2 to TRBJ1-5; D call uncertain. Germline V gives CDR1 LGHNA, CDR2 YNFKEQ. The CDR3 consists of 13 residues. V was cut by 4 bases and J by 5 bases, with 9 bases left in between. CDR3: CASSPESHQPQHF. CDR3 DNA sequence: TGTGCCAGCAGCCCCGAGTCGCATCAGCCCCAGCATTTT.

The CDR3 loop is CSAPDGSSTDTQYF. CDR3 bases: TGCAGTGCTCCCGATGGCAGCTCCACAGATACGCAGTATTTT. The V and J genes are TRBV20-1 and TRBJ2-3; D is ambiguous. There are 14 residues in the CDR3. The germline V gene encodes CDR1 DFQATT and CDR2 SNEGSKA (reference sequence). Deletions cut 5 bases from V and 2 bases from J, with 14 bases between.

The rearrangement uses TRBV9 and TRBJ1-2, with D unresolved. CDR1 and CDR2 from the germline V gene are SGDLS and YYNGEE. Between the trimmed V and J ends, which lost 0 bases and 7 bases, there was a span of 16 bases. The CDR3 has 15 amino acids. Here the CDR3 DNA reads TGTGCCAGCAGCGTAGCCCCTTCTCGTCTGGGTGGCTACACCTTC. This encodes CASSVAPSRLGGYTF.